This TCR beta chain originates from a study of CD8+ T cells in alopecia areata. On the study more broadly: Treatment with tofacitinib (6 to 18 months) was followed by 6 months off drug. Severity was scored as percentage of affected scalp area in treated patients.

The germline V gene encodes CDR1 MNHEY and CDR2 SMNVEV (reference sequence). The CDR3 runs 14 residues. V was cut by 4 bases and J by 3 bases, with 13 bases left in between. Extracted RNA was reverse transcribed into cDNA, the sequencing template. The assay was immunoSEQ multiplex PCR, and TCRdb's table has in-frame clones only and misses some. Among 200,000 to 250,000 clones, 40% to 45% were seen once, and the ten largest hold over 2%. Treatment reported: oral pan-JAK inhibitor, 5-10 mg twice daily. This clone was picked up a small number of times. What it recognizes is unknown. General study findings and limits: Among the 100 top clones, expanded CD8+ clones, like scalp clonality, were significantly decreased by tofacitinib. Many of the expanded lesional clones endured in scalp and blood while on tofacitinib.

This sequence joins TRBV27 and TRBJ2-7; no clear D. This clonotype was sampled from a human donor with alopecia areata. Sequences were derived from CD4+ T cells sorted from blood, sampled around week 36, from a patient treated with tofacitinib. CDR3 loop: CASSSVRPSYEQYF. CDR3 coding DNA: TGTGCCAGCAGTTCTGTGCGTCCCAGCTACGAGCAGTACTTC.